These 7 T cell receptor beta chains originate from one sample sequenced in a study of cytomegalovirus exposure and HLA in healthy donors. The study ran its PCR with 60 Vbeta and 13 Jbeta primers. Method: immunoSEQ multiplex PCR; TCRdb's copy keeps in-frame clones and lacks some. This repertoire shows about 94,000 clones, roughly 76% found once; its top ten account for more than 1.3%. The specimen sequenced was PBMCs. The receptors were gathered from a male donor in good health and CMV-seronegative.

This chain uses TRBV29-1 with TRBJ2-1, with 13 bases matching TRBD2. This CDR3 contains 16 residues. V dropped 5 bases and J dropped 9; count of bases not matched to a gene: 13. Per germline, CDR1 SQVTM and CDR2 ANQGSEA. The CDR3 reads CSVPSGLAGDYSEQFF. CDR3 nucleotides: TGCAGCGTTCCGTCCGGACTAGCGGGAGATTATAGTGAGCAGTTCTTC.

V is TRBV11-2 and J is TRBJ1-1; D unclear. The germline V gene encodes CDR1 SGHAT and CDR2 FQNNGV. The CDR3 totals 14 residues. Trimming took off 4 bases at V and 5 bases at J, with 14 bases between the two ends. The CDR3: CASSSSTEGTEAFF. For the CDR3, the DNA is TGTGCCAGCAGCTCCTCGACGGAGGGAACTGAAGCTTTCTTT. Full variable domain (outside the CDR3, taken from reference TRBV11-2 and TRBJ1-1): EAGVAQSPRYKIIEKRQSVAFWCNPISGHATLYWYQQILGQGPKLLIQFQNNGVVDDSQLPKDRFSAERLKGVDSTLKIQPAKLEDSAVYLCASSSSTEGTEAFFGQGTRLTVV.

The chain uses TRBV29-1 and TRBJ2-1; 7 nucleotides line up with TRBD2. V shed 5 bases, J shed 0 bases, and the junction held 1 base outside the gene matches. In germline, CDR1 is SQVTM, CDR2 ANQGSEA. This CDR3 spans 13 amino acids. The CDR3: CSVQRGSYNEQFF. DNA of the CDR3: TGCAGCGTTCAGCGGGGCTCCTACAATGAGCAGTTCTTC.

V is TRBV11-2 and J is TRBJ1-1; D uncertain. Trimming stripped 5 bases from V and 1 base from J, with 11 bases between. Germline-derived CDR1 and CDR2 are SGHAT and FQNNGV. This CDR3 is built from 14 residues. The CDR3 region is CASSVKPGNTEAFF. In DNA, the CDR3 is TGTGCCAGCAGCGTCAAGCCTGGGAACACTGAAGCTTTCTTT.

The gene calls are TRBV15 and TRBJ1-1; 11 nucleotides agree with TRBD1. The ends lost 1 base at V and 11 bases at J; junction bases unmatched: 12. Germline V gene data show CDR1 as LNHNV and CDR2 as YYDKDF (reference sequence). The CDR3 consists of 16 residues. The CDR3 region has the DNA TGTGCCACCAGCAGAGGCCTCCGGGACAGGGGGTTGACGGCTTTCTTT. Its protein is CATSRGLRDRGLTAFF.

The rearrangement uses TRBV10-1 and TRBJ2-4, with 9 bases aligning to TRBD1. V shed 6 bases and J 16 bases; nucleotides not matched to a gene: 10. Per the germline V gene, CDR1 is WNHNN and CDR2 is SYGVQD (reference sequence). The CDR3 totals 12 residues. The CDR3 sequence is CASSARTGVIYF. The CDR3 DNA follows: TGCGCCAGCAGCGCGAGGACAGGGGTTATTTACTTC.

The V call is TRBV4-3, the J call TRBJ1-1, with 7 bases identical to TRBD1. The CDR3 is made up of 12 amino acids. With 0 bases clipped from V and 13 bases from J, the junction kept 5 bases outside the gene matches. The germline V gene encodes CDR1 LGHNA and CDR2 YSLEER. The CDR3 reads CASSQDRGQVFF. CDR3 bases: TGCGCCAGCAGCCAAGATAGGGGGCAGGTTTTCTTT.